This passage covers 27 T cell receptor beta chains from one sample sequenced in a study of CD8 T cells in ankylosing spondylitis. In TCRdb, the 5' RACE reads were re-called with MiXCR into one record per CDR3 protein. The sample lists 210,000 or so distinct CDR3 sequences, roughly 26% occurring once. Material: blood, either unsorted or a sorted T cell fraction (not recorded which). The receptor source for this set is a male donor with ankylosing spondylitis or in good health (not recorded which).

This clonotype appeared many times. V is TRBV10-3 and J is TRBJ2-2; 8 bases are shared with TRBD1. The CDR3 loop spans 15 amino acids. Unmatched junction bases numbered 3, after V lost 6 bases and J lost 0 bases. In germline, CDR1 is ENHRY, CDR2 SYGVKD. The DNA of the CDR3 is TGTGCCATCAGGTCAGGGGGCGCGAACACCGGGGAGCTGTTTTTT. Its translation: CAIRSGGANTGELFF.

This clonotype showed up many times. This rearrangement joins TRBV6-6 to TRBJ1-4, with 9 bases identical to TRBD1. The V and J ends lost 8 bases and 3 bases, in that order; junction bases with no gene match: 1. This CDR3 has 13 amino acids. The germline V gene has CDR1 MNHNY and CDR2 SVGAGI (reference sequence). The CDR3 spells CASRTGANEKLFF. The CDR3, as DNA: TGTGCCAGCCGGACAGGGGCTAATGAAAAACTGTTTTTT.

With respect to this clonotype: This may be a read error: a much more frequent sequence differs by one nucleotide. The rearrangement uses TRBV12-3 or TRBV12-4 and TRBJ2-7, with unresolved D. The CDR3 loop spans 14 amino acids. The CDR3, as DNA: TGTGCCAGCAGTCCTTTAGGTCGGATGAGCGAGCGGTACTTC. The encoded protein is CASSPLGRMSERYF.

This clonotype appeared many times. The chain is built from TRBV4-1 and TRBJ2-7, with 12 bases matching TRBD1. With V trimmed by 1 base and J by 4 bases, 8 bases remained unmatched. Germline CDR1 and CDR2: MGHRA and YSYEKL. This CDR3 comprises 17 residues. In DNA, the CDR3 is TGCGCCAGCAGCCAAGGACCGGGACAGGGGGCTTTATACGAGCAGTACTTC. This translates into CASSQGPGQGALYEQYF.

DNA of the CDR3: TGTGCCAGCAGTCGGGACAGCAAAGAAAAACTGTTTTTT. It is translated as CASSRDSKEKLFF. The chain carries TRBV6-1 and TRBJ1-4; 7 bases match TRBD1. CDR3 length: 13 residues. Per the germline V gene, CDR1 is MNHNS and CDR2 is SASEGT. V gave up 5 bases and J gave up 8 bases; unmatched junction bases: 5.

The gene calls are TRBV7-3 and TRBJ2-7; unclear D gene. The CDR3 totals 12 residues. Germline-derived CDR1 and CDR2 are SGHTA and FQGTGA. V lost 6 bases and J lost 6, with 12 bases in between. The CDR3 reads CASSPRRGEQYF. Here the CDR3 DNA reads TGTGCCAGCAGTCCAAGAAGAGGCGAGCAGTACTTC. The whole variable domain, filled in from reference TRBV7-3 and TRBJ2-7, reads GAGVSQTPSNKVTEKGKYVELRCDPISGHTALYWYRQSLGQGPEFLIYFQGTGAADDSGLPNDRFFAVRPEGSVSTLKIQRTERGDSAVYLCASSPRRGEQYFGPGTRLTVT.

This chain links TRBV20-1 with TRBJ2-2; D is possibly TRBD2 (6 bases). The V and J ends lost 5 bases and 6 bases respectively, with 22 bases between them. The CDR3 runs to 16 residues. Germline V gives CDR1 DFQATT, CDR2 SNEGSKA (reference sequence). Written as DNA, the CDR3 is TGCAGTGCTGCCCGGAGGCGACTAGGGCCGCCCGGGGAGCTGTTTTTT. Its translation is CSAARRRLGPPGELFF.

The CDR3 bases are TGTGCCAGCAGCTTGGCCGACTATCGCAATGAGCAGTTCTTC. As protein: CASSLADYRNEQFF. This chain connects TRBV5-4 to TRBJ2-1, with a possible D match to TRBD2 (5 bases). The ends were cut back, 0 bases at V and 6 bases at J, with 10 bases in the middle. The CDR3 contains 14 residues. The germline gives CDR1 SGHNT, CDR2 YYREEE (reference sequence).

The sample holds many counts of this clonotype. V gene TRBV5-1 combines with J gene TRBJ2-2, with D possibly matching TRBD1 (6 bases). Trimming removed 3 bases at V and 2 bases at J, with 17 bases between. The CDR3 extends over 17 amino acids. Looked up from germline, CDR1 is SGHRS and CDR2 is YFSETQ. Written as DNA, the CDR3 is TGCGCCAGCAGCTCTAAGGCCGGGACAACTAACACCGGGGAGCTGTTTTTT. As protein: CASSSKAGTTNTGELFF.

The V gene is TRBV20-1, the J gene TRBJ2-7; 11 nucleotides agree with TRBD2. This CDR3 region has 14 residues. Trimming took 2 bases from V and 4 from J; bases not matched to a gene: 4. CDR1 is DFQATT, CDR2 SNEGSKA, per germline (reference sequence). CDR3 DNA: TGCAGTGCTAGATTAGCGGGAGGGGGGTACGAGCAGTACTTC. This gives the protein CSARLAGGGYEQYF.

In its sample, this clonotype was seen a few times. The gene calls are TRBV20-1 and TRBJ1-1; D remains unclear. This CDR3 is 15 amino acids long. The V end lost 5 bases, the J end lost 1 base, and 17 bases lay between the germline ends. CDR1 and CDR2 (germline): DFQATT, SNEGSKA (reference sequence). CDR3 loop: CSAGRLGRKNTEAFF. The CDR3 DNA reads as TGCAGTGCTGGAAGACTCGGCCGGAAGAACACTGAAGCTTTCTTT.

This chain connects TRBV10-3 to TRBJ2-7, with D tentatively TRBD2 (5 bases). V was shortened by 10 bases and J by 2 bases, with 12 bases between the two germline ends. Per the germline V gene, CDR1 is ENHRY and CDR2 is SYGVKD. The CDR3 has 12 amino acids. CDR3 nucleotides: TGTGCCACAGCGGAGGCAGCCTACGAGCAGTACTTC. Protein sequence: CATAEAAYEQYF.

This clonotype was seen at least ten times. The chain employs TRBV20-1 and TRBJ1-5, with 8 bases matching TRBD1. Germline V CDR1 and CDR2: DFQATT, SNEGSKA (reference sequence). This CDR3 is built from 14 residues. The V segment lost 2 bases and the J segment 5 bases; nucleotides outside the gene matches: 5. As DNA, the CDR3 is TGCAGTGCTAGACAGGGGGCGGATCATCAGCCCCAGCATTTT. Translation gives CSARQGADHQPQHF.

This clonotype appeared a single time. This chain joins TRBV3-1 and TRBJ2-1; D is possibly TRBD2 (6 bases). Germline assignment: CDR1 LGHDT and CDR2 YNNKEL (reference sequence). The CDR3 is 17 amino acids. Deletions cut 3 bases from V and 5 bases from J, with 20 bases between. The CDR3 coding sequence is TGTGCCAGCAGCCACGGCGGGATAGGGGCGCTACACAATGAGCAGTTCTTC. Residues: CASSHGGIGALHNEQFF.

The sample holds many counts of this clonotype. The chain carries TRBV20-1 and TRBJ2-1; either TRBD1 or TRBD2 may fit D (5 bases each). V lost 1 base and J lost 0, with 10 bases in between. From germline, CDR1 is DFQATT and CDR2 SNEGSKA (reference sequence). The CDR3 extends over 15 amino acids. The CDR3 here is CSARGGTGSYNEQFF. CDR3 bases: TGCAGTGCTAGAGGGGGGACGGGCTCCTACAATGAGCAGTTCTTC.

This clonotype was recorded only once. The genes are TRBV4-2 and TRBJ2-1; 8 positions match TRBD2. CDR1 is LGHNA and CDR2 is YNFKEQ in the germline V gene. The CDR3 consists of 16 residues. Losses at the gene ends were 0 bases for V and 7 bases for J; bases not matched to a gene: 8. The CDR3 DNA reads TGTGCCAGCAGCCAAGACTTTGCGGGAGGTCGGAATGAGCAGTTCTTC. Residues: CASSQDFAGGRNEQFF.

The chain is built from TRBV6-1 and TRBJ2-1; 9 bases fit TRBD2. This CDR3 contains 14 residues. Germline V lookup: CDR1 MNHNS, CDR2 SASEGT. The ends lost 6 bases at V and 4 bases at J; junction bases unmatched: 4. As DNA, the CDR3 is TGTGCCAGCAGCATTAGCGGGAGTTACAATGAGCAGTTCTTC. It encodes CASSISGSYNEQFF.

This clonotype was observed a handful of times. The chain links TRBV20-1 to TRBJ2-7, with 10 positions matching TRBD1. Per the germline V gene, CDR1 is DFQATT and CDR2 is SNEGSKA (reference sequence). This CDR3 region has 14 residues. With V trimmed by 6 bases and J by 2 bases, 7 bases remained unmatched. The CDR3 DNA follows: TGCAGTGCCTTCCCCGGGACAGGGGCCTACGAGCAGTACTTC. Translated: CSAFPGTGAYEQYF.

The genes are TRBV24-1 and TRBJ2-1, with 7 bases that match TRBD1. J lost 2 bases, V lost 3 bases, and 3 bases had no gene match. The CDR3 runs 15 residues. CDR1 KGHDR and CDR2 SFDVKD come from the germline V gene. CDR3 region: CATSDIDRAYNEQFF. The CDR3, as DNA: TGTGCCACCAGTGATATCGACAGGGCCTACAATGAGCAGTTCTTC.

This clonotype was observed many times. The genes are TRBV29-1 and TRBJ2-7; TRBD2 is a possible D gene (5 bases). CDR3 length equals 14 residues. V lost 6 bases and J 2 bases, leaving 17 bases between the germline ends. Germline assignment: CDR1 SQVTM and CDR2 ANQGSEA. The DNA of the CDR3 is TGCAGCGTCCTTACTAGAGTCGACCCCTACGAGCAGTACTTC. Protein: CSVLTRVDPYEQYF.

The CDR3 coding sequence is TGTGCCAGCAGCTTGAGGAGGGGCGAGCAGTACTTC. Translated, it gives CASSLRRGEQYF. V gene TRBV5-6 combines with J gene TRBJ2-7; D is perhaps TRBD2 (6 bases). CDR3 length: 12 residues. V was pared by 1 base and J by 6 bases, with 8 bases between. Per the germline V gene, CDR1 is SGHDT and CDR2 is YYEEEE.

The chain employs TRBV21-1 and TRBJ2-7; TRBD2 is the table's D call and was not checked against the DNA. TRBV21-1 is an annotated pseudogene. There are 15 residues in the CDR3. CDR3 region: CASSKAAGLSDEQYF. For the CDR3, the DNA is TGTGCCAGCAGCAAAGCCGCGGGACTGTCTGACGAGCAGTACTTC.

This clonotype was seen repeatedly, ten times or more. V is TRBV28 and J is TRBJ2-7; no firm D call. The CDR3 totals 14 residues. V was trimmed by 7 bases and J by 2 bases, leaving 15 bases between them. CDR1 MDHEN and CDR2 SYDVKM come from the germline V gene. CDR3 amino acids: CASTSGGLAYEQYF. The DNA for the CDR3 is TGTGCCAGCACAAGTGGTGGCTTAGCCTACGAGCAGTACTTC. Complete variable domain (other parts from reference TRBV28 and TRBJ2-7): DVKVTQSSRYLVKRTGEKVFLECVQDMDHENMFWYRQDPGLGLRLIYFSYDVKMKEKGDIPEGYSVSREKKERFSLILESASTNQTSMYLCASTSGGLAYEQYFGPGTRLTVT.

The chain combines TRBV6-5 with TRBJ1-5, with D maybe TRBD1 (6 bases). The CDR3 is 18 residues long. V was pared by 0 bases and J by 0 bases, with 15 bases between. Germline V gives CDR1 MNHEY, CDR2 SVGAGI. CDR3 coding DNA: TGTGCCAGCAGTTACTCGACAAGGGGGGAGTATAGCAATCAGCCCCAGCATTTT. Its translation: CASSYSTRGEYSNQPQHF.

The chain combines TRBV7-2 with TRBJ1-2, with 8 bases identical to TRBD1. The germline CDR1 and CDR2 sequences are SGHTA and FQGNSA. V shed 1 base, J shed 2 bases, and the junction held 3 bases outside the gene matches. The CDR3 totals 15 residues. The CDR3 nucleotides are TGTGCCAGCAGCTTAGTTCCAGGGGGCAACTATGGCTACACCTTC. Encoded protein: CASSLVPGGNYGYTF. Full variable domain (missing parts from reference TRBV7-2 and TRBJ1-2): GAGVSQSPSNKVTEKGKDVELRCDPISGHTALYWYRQSLGQGLEFLIYFQGNSAPDKSGLPSDRFSAERTGGSVSTLTIQRTQQEDSAVYLCASSLVPGGNYGYTFGSGTRLTVV.

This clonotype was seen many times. In DNA, the CDR3 is TGTGCCAGCAGGGGACAGGGCAGTCAGCCCCAGCATTTT. Translated, it gives CASRGQGSQPQHF. This chain connects TRBV6-6 to TRBJ1-5; 9 bases line up with TRBD1. This CDR3 has 13 residues. Germline V gives CDR1 MNHNY, CDR2 SVGAGI (reference sequence). V shed 6 bases and J 6 bases; nucleotides not matched to a gene: 3.

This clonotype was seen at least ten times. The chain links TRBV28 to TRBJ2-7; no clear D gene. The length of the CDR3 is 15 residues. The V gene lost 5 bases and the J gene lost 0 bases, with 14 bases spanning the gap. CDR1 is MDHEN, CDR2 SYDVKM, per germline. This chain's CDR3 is CASSPPRPNSYEQYF. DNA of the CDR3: TGTGCCAGCAGTCCACCTCGTCCCAACTCCTACGAGCAGTACTTC.